A selection of T cell receptor beta chains follows, all from one sample in a study of OX40 agonist ivuxolimab in advanced cancers. The protocol was immunoSEQ multiplex PCR, while the TCRdb copy is restricted to in-frame clones and leaves out a portion. The sample holds roughly 58,000 clones, around 85% seen once. This specimen consisted of CD4+ or CD8+ T cells sorted from blood, obtained in a trial of the OX40 agonist ivuxolimab. The receptors come from an adult with an advanced solid tumor such as melanoma, head and neck, liver or kidney cancer. Each CDR3 is given without its conserved first and last residue. Clone size appears in some rows only: once, few, many, or a class for an expanded clone.

clone size	V gene	J gene	CDR3 protein
medium-sized	TRBV5-1	TRBJ2-7	ASSLEPGLAQQY
.	TRBV30	TRBJ2-7	AWSRGVSDEQY
.	TRBV14	TRBJ2-1	ASSQLLAGEPKF
.	TRBV5-5	TRBJ2-7	ASSLGGLAGFSYEQY
few	TRBV19	TRBJ1-4	ASSNRQGLNEKLF
.	TRBV6-5	TRBJ2-1	ASSPDRGSYNEQF
.	TRBV19	TRBJ1-5	ASSIGQGSNQPQH
.	TRBV5-1	TRBJ2-7	ASSSSGGLYEQY
.	TRBV7-9	TRBJ2-1	ASSSWTHVKEF
.	TRBV29-1	TRBJ2-1	STCGTSGDNEQF
.	TRBV19	TRBJ2-1	ASSIRLAEVTYNEQF
.	TRBV5-1	TRBJ1-2	ASSPDPIRDRGGYT
.	TRBV5-6	TRBJ1-2	ASSFTRYGYT
.	TRBV27	TRBJ2-7	ASSYALHSYEQY
few	TRBV7-7	TRBJ2-5	ASASQAGPQETQY
once	TRBV30	TRBJ2-3	AWSVRGTGTDTQY
.	TRBV5-1	TRBJ2-1	ASSTGLARTGGESYNEQF
.	TRBV19	TRBJ1-2	ASSISRTRSYGYT
.	TRBV5-1	TRBJ1-3	ASSLASGLSGNTIY
.	TRBV6-5	TRBJ1-2	ASSPDRGYGYT
once	TRBV18	TRBJ2-3	ASSPTSGRFADTQY
.	TRBV19	TRBJ2-7	ASSRQATYGQY
few	TRBV11-2	TRBJ2-1	ASSLEGFEQF
.	TRBV6-1	TRBJ2-7	ASSARTVPYEQY
few	TRBV7-9	TRBJ1-2	ASSLVGGNGYT
.	TRBV10-3	TRBJ1-5	AISELGQGESPQH
.	TRBV30	TRBJ2-3	AWSVQGADTQY
.	TRBV4-2	TRBJ2-7	ASQGVEGAEQY
many	TRBV7-9	TRBJ1-5	ASNQGYQPQH
.	TRBV1	TRBJ1-5	TSSQTRDGYQPQH
.	TRBV11-2	TRBJ2-2	ASSLLLWETGGELF
.	TRBV30	TRBJ1-1	AWANTEAF
once	TRBV10-3	TRBJ2-7	AISVGTLYEQY
.	TRBV4-2	TRBJ1-1	ASSHEVGDTEAF
once	TRBV19	TRBJ2-1	ASSIVDSNEQF
many	TRBV7-6	TRBJ1-3	ASSLQGVAGNTIY
few	TRBV7-8	TRBJ2-3	ASSSALAGGDTDTQY
.	TRBV5-6	TRBJ2-1	ASSMRGAPNEQF
few	TRBV5-4	TRBJ1-3	ASSFSQLGNTIY